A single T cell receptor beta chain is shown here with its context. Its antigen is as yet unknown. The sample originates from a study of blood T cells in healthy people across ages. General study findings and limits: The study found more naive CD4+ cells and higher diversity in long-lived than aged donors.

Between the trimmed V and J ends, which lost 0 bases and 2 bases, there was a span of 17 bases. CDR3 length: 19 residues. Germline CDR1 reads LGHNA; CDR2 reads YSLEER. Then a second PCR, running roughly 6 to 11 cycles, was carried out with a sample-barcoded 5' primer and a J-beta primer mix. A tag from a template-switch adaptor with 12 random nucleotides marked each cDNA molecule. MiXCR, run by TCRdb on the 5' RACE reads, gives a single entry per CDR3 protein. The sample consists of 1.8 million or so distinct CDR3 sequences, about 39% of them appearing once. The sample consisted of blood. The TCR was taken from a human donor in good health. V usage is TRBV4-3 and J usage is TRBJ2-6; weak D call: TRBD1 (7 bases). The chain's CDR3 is CASSQDSGLGGAGANVLTF. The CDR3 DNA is TGCGCCAGCAGCCAAGATAGCGGTTTAGGGGGCGCTGGGGCCAACGTCCTGACTTTC.